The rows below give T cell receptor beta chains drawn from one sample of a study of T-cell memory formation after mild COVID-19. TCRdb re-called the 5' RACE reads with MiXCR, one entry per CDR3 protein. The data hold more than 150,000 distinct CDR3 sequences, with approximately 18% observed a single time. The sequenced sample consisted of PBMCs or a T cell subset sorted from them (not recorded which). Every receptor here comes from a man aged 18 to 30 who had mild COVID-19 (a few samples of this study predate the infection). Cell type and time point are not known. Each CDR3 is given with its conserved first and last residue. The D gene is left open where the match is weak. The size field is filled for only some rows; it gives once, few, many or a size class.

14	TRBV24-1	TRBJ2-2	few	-	TGTGCCACCAGTGATCCCGGGAACACCGGGGAGCTGTTTTTT	CATSDPGNTGELFF
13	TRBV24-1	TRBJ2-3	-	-	TGTGCCACCAGTGATTGGGTGACAGATACGCAGTATTTT	CATSDWVTDTQYF
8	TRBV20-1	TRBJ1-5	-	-	TGCAGTGCCCGTCCCCAGCATTTT	CSARPQHF
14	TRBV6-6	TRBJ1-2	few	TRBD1	TGTGCCAGCAGTCGGGACAGGGCAAACTATGGCTACACCTTC	CASSRDRANYGYTF
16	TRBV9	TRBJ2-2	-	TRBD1	TGTGCCAGCAGTCCAATGGGGACAGGGGCGTCCGGGGAGCTGTTTTTT	CASSPMGTGASGELFF
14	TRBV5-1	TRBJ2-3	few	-	TGCGCCAGCAGTTTGGATCCCCTCACAGATACGCAGTATTTT	CASSLDPLTDTQYF
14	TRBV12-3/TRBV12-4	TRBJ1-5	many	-	TGTGCCAGCAGTTTGGAGACACCGGTTCAGCCCCAGCATTTT	CASSLETPVQPQHF
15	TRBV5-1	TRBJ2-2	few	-	TGCGCCAGCCTGTCCTTTGGGGGCGGCACCGGGGAGCTGTTTTTT	CASLSFGGGTGELFF
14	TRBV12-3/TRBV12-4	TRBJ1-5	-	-	TGTGCCAGCACCCCTCCCGGCGGTTATCAGCCCCAGCATTTT	CASTPPGGYQPQHF
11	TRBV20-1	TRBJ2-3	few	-	TGCAGTGCTGAGACCAAGTATACGCAGTATTTT	CSAETKYTQYF
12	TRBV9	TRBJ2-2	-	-	TGTGCCAGCAGCCCCATCGTCGGGGAGCTGTTTTTT	CASSPIVGELFF
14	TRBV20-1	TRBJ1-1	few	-	TGCAGTGCTAGAGCCATGGGGTCGGACACTGAAGCTTTCTTT	CSARAMGSDTEAFF
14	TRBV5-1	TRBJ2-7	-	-	TGCGCCAGCAGCCCGTGGACCGACGTCGCAGAGCAGTACTTC	CASSPWTDVAEQYF
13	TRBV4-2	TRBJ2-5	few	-	TGTGCCAGCAGCCCTACTCTCCAAGAGACCCAGTACTTC	CASSPTLQETQYF
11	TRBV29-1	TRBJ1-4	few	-	TGCAGCGTTGCCAGTGGCGAAAAACTGTTTTTT	CSVASGEKLFF
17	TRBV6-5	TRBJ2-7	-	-	TGTGCCAGCAGTTACTCGATAAATAGGAGGGAAACCTACGAGCAGTACTTC	CASSYSINRRETYEQYF
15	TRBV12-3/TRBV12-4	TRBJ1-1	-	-	TGTGCCAGCAGTCTGCCGTTTGGGTTCGGGACTGAAGCTTTCTTT	CASSLPFGFGTEAFF
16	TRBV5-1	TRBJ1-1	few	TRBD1	TGCGCCAGCAGCCCAGCGACAGGGTCCGATTCCACTGAAGCTTTCTTT	CASSPATGSDSTEAFF
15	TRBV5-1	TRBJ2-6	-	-	TGCGCCAGCAGCTTGCCTCAGGGGGGGGCCAACGTCCTGACTTTC	CASSLPQGGANVLTF
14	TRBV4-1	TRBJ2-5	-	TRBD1	TGCGCCAGCAGCAGATACAGGGGCCAAGAGACCCAGTACTTC	CASSRYRGQETQYF
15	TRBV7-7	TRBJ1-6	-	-	TGTGCTAGCAGCTTAGCCGTAGGACAGAATTCACCCCTCCACTTT	CASSLAVGQNSPLHF
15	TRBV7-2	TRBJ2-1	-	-	TGTGCCAGCAGCTTATCAGGGTCCCTTCACAATGAGCAGTTCTTC	CASSLSGSLHNEQFF
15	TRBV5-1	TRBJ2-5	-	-	TGCGCCAGCAGCTACACCTCAGGGTCAGTCGAGACCCAGTACTTC	CASSYTSGSVETQYF
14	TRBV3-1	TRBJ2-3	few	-	TGTGCCAGTGGAGGAGGGCGGCGCACAGATACGCAGTATTTT	CASGGGRRTDTQYF
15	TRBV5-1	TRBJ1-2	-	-	TGCGCCAGCAGCTTCGGGTCAGGCCTGATGTATGGCTACACCTTC	CASSFGSGLMYGYTF
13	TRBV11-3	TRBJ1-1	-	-	TGTGCCAGCAGCTCTAGGGTGGGCACTGAAGCTTTCTTT	CASSSRVGTEAFF
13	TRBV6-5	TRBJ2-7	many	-	TGTGCCAGCCTCTTACCACGCTCCTACGAGCAGTACTTC	CASLLPRSYEQYF
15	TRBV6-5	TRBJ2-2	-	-	TGTGCCAGCAGTTATAGGATTTCCGGCTCCGGGGAGCTGTTTTTT	CASSYRISGSGELFF
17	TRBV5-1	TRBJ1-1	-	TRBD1	TGCGCCAGCGGCCCCAACCCCCGGGGGCAGGGGGGCACTGAAGCTTTCTTT	CASGPNPRGQGGTEAFF